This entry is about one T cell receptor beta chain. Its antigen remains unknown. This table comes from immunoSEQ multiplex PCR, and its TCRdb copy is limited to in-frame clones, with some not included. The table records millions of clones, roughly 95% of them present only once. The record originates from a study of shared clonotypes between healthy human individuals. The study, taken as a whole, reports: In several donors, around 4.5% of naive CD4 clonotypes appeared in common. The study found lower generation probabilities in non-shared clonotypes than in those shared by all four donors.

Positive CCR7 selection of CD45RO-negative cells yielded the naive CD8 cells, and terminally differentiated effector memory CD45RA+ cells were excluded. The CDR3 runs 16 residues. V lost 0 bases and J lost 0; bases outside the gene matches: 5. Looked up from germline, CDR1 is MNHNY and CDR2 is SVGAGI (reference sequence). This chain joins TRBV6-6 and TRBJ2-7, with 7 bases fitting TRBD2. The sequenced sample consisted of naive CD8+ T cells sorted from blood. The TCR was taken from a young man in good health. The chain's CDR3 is CASSYSRELPSYEQYF. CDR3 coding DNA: TGTGCCAGCAGTTACTCGCGGGAGCTCCCCTCCTACGAGCAGTACTTC.